These 29 T cell receptor beta chains share one sample of origin, sequenced in a study of cytomegalovirus exposure and HLA in healthy donors. A multiplex PCR was run with 60 Vbeta primers and 13 Jbeta primers. Data came from immunoSEQ multiplex PCR; TCRdb stores just in-frame clones and leaves some out. This table lists tens of thousands of clones. Sequencing was carried out using PBMCs. The receptors shown here come from a man between 50 and 59 years old in good health and CMV-seropositive.

The chain carries TRBV27 and TRBJ1-1; 8 bases map to TRBD1. The CDR3 has 15 amino acids. J was trimmed by 4 bases and V by 5 bases; bases with no gene match: 9. The germline CDR1 and CDR2 sequences are MNHEY and SMNVEV (reference sequence). CDR3 region: CASSPRQGRSTEAFF. In DNA, the CDR3 is TGTGCCAGCAGTCCCCGACAGGGGAGGAGCACTGAAGCTTTCTTT.

The chain links TRBV5-1 to TRBJ2-2; no clear D. Germline assignment: CDR1 SGHRS and CDR2 YFSETQ. The ends were cut back, 0 bases at V and 4 bases at J, with 10 bases in the middle. The CDR3 totals 15 residues. CDR3 in DNA: TGCGCCAGCAGCTTGGCCGAGCGTGGCACCGGGGAGCTGTTTTTT. Amino acids: CASSLAERGTGELFF.

This chain joins TRBV6-6 and TRBJ2-7; D remains unclear. V dropped 6 bases and J dropped 6 bases, with 12 bases sitting between them. Germline V gives CDR1 MNHNY, CDR2 SVGAGI (reference sequence). The CDR3 extends over 12 amino acids. CDR3 sequence: CASSHTETEQYF. The CDR3 DNA reads as TGTGCCAGCAGCCACACAGAGACCGAGCAGTACTTC.

The CDR3 bases are TGCGCCAGCAGCCCTCAGGGAATTCAGACCCAGTACTTC. It codes for CASSPQGIQTQYF. The chain is built from TRBV5-1 and TRBJ2-5, with D possibly being TRBD1 (5 bases). Trimming stripped 4 bases from V and 6 bases from J, with 13 bases between. Germline V gene sequence: CDR1 SGHRS, CDR2 YFSETQ. The CDR3 length is 13 residues.

J is TRBJ1-2 and V is TRBV19; a possible D gene is TRBD1 (6 bases). Germline CDR1 reads LNHDA; CDR2 reads SQIVND (reference sequence). The V end lost 3 bases, the J end lost 7 bases, and 15 bases lay between the germline ends. The CDR3 consists of 14 residues. The CDR3 reads CASSIQAGEVGYTF. The CDR3 nucleotides read TGTGCCAGTAGTATCCAGGCAGGGGAAGTTGGCTACACCTTC. The complete variable domain, with remaining parts taken from reference TRBV19 and TRBJ1-2, reads DGGITQSPKYLFRKEGQNVTLSCEQNLNHDAMYWYRQDPGQGLRLIYYSQIVNDFQKGDIAEGYSVSREKKESFPLTVTSAQKNPTAFYLCASSIQAGEVGYTFGSGTRLTVV.

The chain carries TRBV7-3 and TRBJ2-1; D might be TRBD2 (6 bases). Germline V gene sequence: CDR1 SGHTA, CDR2 FQGTGA. The CDR3 consists of 15 residues. V was cut by 3 bases and J by 4 bases, with 13 bases left in between. The CDR3: CASSFYGGGYNEQFF. In DNA form, the CDR3 reads TGTGCCAGCAGCTTTTATGGTGGGGGGTACAATGAGCAGTTCTTC. The entire variable domain, with the rest obtained from reference TRBV7-3 and TRBJ2-1, is as follows: GAGVSQTPSNKVTEKGKYVELRCDPISGHTALYWYRQSLGQGPEFLIYFQGTGAADDSGLPNDRFFAVRPEGSVSTLKIQRTERGDSAVYLCASSFYGGGYNEQFFGPGTRLTVL.

V usage is TRBV19 and J usage is TRBJ1-1; D not resolved. The CDR3 loop spans 13 amino acids. Trimming stripped 8 bases from V and 4 bases from J, with 14 bases between. Germline V gives CDR1 LNHDA, CDR2 SQIVND (reference sequence). CDR3 amino acids: CASPGPEVTEAFF. Written as DNA, the CDR3 is TGTGCCAGTCCCGGGCCGGAGGTCACTGAAGCTTTCTTT.

The V gene is TRBV5-8, the J gene TRBJ2-1, with 13 bases aligning to TRBD2. The V gene end was trimmed by 0 bases and the J gene end by 4 bases; junction bases not matched to a gene: 1. The CDR3 covers 16 residues. Germline V gene sequence: CDR1 SGHTS, CDR2 YDEGEE. CDR3 sequence reads: CASSLGTSGGYNEQFF. The DNA for the CDR3 is TGTGCCAGCAGCTTGGGGACTAGCGGGGGTTACAATGAGCAGTTCTTC. Combining the CDR3 with reference TRBV5-8 and TRBJ2-1 gives the whole variable domain EAGVTQSPTHLIKTRGQQATLRCSPISGHTSVYWYQQALGLGLQFLLWYDEGEERNRGNFPPRFSGRQFPNYSSELNVNALELEDSALYLCASSLGTSGGYNEQFFGPGTRLTVL.

The chain has TRBV19 and TRBJ1-2; D possibly corresponds to TRBD1 (6 bases). Germline V CDR1 and CDR2: LNHDA, SQIVND (reference sequence). Trimming took off 6 bases at V and 0 bases at J, with 8 bases between the two ends. CDR3 length: 13 amino acids. CDR3 in amino acids: CASRQGTNYGYTF. CDR3 in DNA: TGTGCCAGTAGACAGGGAACTAACTATGGCTACACCTTC.

The rearrangement links TRBV7-2 to TRBJ2-2, with TRBD2 matching over 9 bases. J gave up 6 bases and V 6 bases, and 5 bases lay outside the gene matches. The CDR3 has 14 amino acids. Germline V gives CDR1 SGHTA, CDR2 FQGNSA. The CDR3: CASRPTSGPGELFF. CDR3 sequence (DNA): TGTGCCAGCAGGCCGACTAGCGGTCCCGGGGAGCTGTTTTTT. The entire variable domain, with the rest obtained from reference TRBV7-2 and TRBJ2-2, is as follows: GAGVSQSPSNKVTEKGKDVELRCDPISGHTALYWYRQSLGQGLEFLIYFQGNSAPDKSGLPSDRFSAERTGGSVSTLTIQRTQQEDSAVYLCASRPTSGPGELFFGEGSRLTVL.

The rearrangement joins TRBV2 to TRBJ2-7, with 8 positions matching TRBD2. V was pared by 5 bases and J by 2 bases, with 11 bases of the junction left unmatched. Germline lookup yields CDR1 SNHLY and CDR2 FYNNEI. This CDR3 comprises 16 residues. The CDR3 loop is CASSFLPVAGTYEQYF. CDR3 coding DNA: TGTGCCAGCAGTTTCCTTCCAGTAGCGGGAACCTACGAGCAGTACTTC.

V usage is TRBV7-8 and J usage is TRBJ2-2; 9 bases agree with TRBD1. J lost 3 bases, V lost 1 base, and 15 bases had no gene match. Germline V CDR1 and CDR2: SGHVS, FQNEAQ. This CDR3 contains 20 residues. CDR3 in DNA: TGTGCCAGCAGCTTAGAAGCGCCGGGACAGGGTCTGAAGTACACCGGGGAGCTGTTTTTT. Residues: CASSLEAPGQGLKYTGELFF. Combining the CDR3 with reference TRBV7-8 and TRBJ2-2 gives the whole variable domain GAGVSQSPRYKVAKRGQDVALRCDPISGHVSLFWYQQALGQGPEFLTYFQNEAQLDKSGLPSDRFFAERPEGSVSTLKIQRTQQEDSAVYLCASSLEAPGQGLKYTGELFFGEGSRLTVL.

The rearrangement uses TRBV5-1 and TRBJ1-1; tentatively, D is TRBD1 (5 bases). The CDR3 runs to 14 residues. The germline V gene encodes CDR1 SGHRS and CDR2 YFSETQ. The V and J ends lost 4 bases and 4 bases respectively, with 14 bases between them. The CDR3 is CASSGGLYATEAFF. The CDR3 DNA sequence: TGCGCCAGCAGCGGGGGACTCTACGCCACTGAAGCTTTCTTT.

The chain joins TRBV5-6 to TRBJ1-2, with 7 bases aligning to TRBD1. Germline V gene data show CDR1 as SGHDT and CDR2 as YYEEEE. The CDR3 covers 12 residues. Germline trimming cut 4 bases from V and 5 bases from J; bases unmatched to any gene: 2. The DNA for the CDR3 is TGTGCCAGCAGCCCACAGGGGTATGGCTACACCTTC. This encodes CASSPQGYGYTF. Supplemented by reference TRBV5-6 and TRBJ1-2, the full variable domain reads DAGVTQSPTHLIKTRGQQVTLRCSPKSGHDTVSWYQQALGQGPQFIFQYYEEEERQRGNFPDRFSGHQFPNYSSELNVNALLLGDSALYLCASSPQGYGYTFGSGTRLTVV.

The chain uses TRBV18 and TRBJ2-7; D is unclear. V gave up 5 bases and J gave up 0 bases, with 11 bases separating them. Germline values: CDR1 KGHSH, CDR2 LQKENI. This CDR3 has 14 amino acids. CDR3 protein: CASSLGSSSYEQYF. In DNA, the CDR3 is TGTGCCAGCTCATTGGGCAGCAGCTCCTACGAGCAGTACTTC.

This rearrangement joins TRBV7-2 to TRBJ2-3, with TRBD2 matching 7 bases. The CDR3 runs to 16 residues. The trim removed 1 base at V and 5 bases at J, leaving 9 bases unmatched. Germline values: CDR1 SGHTA, CDR2 FQGNSA. The DNA for the CDR3 is TGTGCCAGCAGCTTAGTTCGCGGGAGCCCGCAAGATACGCAGTATTTT. This codes for CASSLVRGSPQDTQYF.

The chain uses TRBV5-4 and TRBJ1-2; D remains ambiguous. The germline gives CDR1 SGHNT, CDR2 YYREEE (reference sequence). This CDR3 is built from 14 residues. Trimming stripped 1 base from V and 2 bases from J, with 9 bases between. CDR3 bases: TGTGCCAGCAGCTTGCCAACGGGGAACTATGGCTACACCTTC. Translated, it gives CASSLPTGNYGYTF. The full variable domain, with the rest looked up from reference TRBV5-4 and TRBJ1-2, is ETGVTQSPTHLIKTRGQQVTLRCSSQSGHNTVSWYQQALGQGPQFIFQYYREEENGRGNFPPRFSGLQFPNYSSELNVNALELDDSALYLCASSLPTGNYGYTFGSGTRLTVV.

The chain is built from TRBV28 and TRBJ2-1, with 10 nucleotides matching TRBD1. Germline V CDR1 and CDR2: MDHEN, SYDVKM. This CDR3 spans 16 amino acids. J lost 3 bases, V lost 5 bases, and 7 bases had no gene match. CDR3 in amino acids: CASSRRDRGNYNEQFF. Written as DNA, the CDR3 is TGTGCCAGCAGTAGGAGGGACAGGGGTAACTACAATGAGCAGTTCTTC. Looking up the rest from reference TRBV28 and TRBJ2-1 gives the full variable domain: DVKVTQSSRYLVKRTGEKVFLECVQDMDHENMFWYRQDPGLGLRLIYFSYDVKMKEKGDIPEGYSVSREKKERFSLILESASTNQTSMYLCASSRRDRGNYNEQFFGPGTRLTVL.

This chain connects TRBV6-6 to TRBJ1-1; 7 nucleotides line up with TRBD1. CDR3 length equals 14 residues. V was clipped by 8 bases and J by 1 base; unmatched bases: 7. Germline CDR1 and CDR2: MNHNY and SVGAGI (reference sequence). DNA of the CDR3: TGTGCCAGCCCCACGGGACAGCGGAACACTGAAGCTTTCTTT. It translates to CASPTGQRNTEAFF.

V and J are TRBV15 and TRBJ2-7; 7 positions match TRBD1. The CDR3 is 15 amino acids. CDR1 and CDR2 from the germline V gene are LNHNV and YYDKDF (reference sequence). J gave up 3 bases and V 5 bases, and 10 bases lay outside the gene matches. CDR3 in amino acids: CATSAESGQIYEQYF. The CDR3 nucleotides are TGTGCCACCAGCGCGGAGTCGGGACAGATCTACGAGCAGTACTTC. Looking up the rest from reference TRBV15 and TRBJ2-7 gives the full variable domain: DAMVIQNPRYQVTQFGKPVTLSCSQTLNHNVMYWYQQKSSQAPKLLFHYYDKDFNNEADTPDNFQSRRPNTSFCFLDIRSPGLGDTAMYLCATSAESGQIYEQYFGPGTRLTVT.

This chain uses TRBV12-5 with TRBJ2-5; 7 bases match TRBD1. Germline CDR1 reads LGHNT; CDR2 reads FRNRAP. The V and J ends lost 6 bases and 5 bases, in that order; junction bases with no gene match: 3. CDR3 length: 12 residues. The CDR3 sequence is CASGQGVETQYF. For the CDR3, the DNA is TGTGCTAGTGGCCAGGGGGTGGAGACCCAGTACTTC. The variable domain in full, completed from reference TRBV12-5 and TRBJ2-5, reads DARVTQTPRHKVTEMGQEVTMRCQPILGHNTVFWYRQTMMQGLELLAYFRNRAPLDDSGMPKDRFSAEMPDATLATLKIQPSEPRDSAVYFCASGQGVETQYFGPGTRLLVL.

Note on this clone: Compared with germline, one end of the junction differs, possibly owing to a read error. This chain links TRBV7-7 with TRBJ2-7, with a possible D match to TRBD2 (5 bases). Germline CDR1 SSHAT, CDR2 FNYEAQ (reference sequence). This CDR3 has 13 residues. DNA of the CDR3: TGTGCTAGCAGCAACGGGGTTAACTACGAGCAGTACTTC. Amino acids: CASSNGVNYEQYF.

The J gene is TRBJ2-1, the V gene TRBV30; possibly TRBD2 for D (5 bases). The CDR3 runs to 14 residues. Per germline, CDR1 GTSNPN and CDR2 SVGIG (reference sequence). Trimming removed 0 bases from V and 5 bases from J, with 11 bases in between. This CDR3 is CAWSVLLGDNEQFF. CDR3 DNA sequence: TGTGCCTGGAGTGTACTACTGGGAGACAATGAGCAGTTCTTC.

The chain joins TRBV20-1 to TRBJ2-3, with 9 bases identical to TRBD2. The CDR3 is 11 amino acids. V lost 5 bases and J lost 10; bases outside the gene matches: 4. Germline assignment: CDR1 DFQATT and CDR2 SNEGSKA (reference sequence). The CDR3 nucleotides read TGCAGTGCTGATAGCGGGAGTTCGCAGTATTTT. It specifies CSADSGSSQYF.

The chain joins TRBV4-3 to TRBJ2-5; D is possibly TRBD2 (6 bases). Trimming pared 1 base from V and 1 base from J, leaving 13 bases between. CDR1 is LGHNA and CDR2 is YSLEER in the germline V gene. The CDR3 covers 16 residues. This chain's CDR3 is CASSQGLGRGQETQYF. In DNA, the CDR3 is TGCGCCAGCAGCCAAGGACTCGGGCGGGGCCAAGAGACCCAGTACTTC.

The CDR3 protein is CASGTGLAGYEQFF. CDR3 nucleotides: TGCGCCAGCGGTACCGGACTAGCGGGATATGAGCAGTTCTTC. The chain combines TRBV5-1 with TRBJ2-1, with 12 positions matching TRBD2. This CDR3 has 14 residues. Trimming at V came to 7 bases and at J to 8 bases, leaving 7 bases not matched to a gene. Germline values: CDR1 SGHRS, CDR2 YFSETQ.

This chain uses TRBV4-2 with TRBJ1-1; D ambiguous. Trimming cost V 5 bases and J 5 bases, with 21 bases left between them. The CDR3 has 16 amino acids. Per germline, CDR1 LGHNA and CDR2 YNFKEQ. The CDR3, as DNA: TGTGCCAGCAGCTCTTTCTCTGGACGGGAGAGGACTGAAGCTTTCTTT. It specifies CASSSFSGRERTEAFF.

V usage is TRBV6-4 and J usage is TRBJ2-5; TRBD1 matches at 7 bases. Germline loops: CDR1 MRHNA, CDR2 SNTAGT. The CDR3 extends over 10 amino acids. The V and J ends lost 8 bases and 11 bases, in that order; junction bases with no gene match: 5. The DNA of the CDR3 is TGTGCCAGCTTCGGACAGGAGCAGTACTTC. Translation gives CASFGQEQYF.

This chain links TRBV28 with TRBJ1-2; the D gene is possibly TRBD1 (5 bases). The germline V gene has CDR1 MDHEN and CDR2 SYDVKM. The CDR3 spans 17 residues. Trimming pared 8 bases from V and 4 bases from J, leaving 26 bases between. The CDR3 loop is CASSWGVSKRFVYGYTF. The CDR3, as DNA: TGTGCCAGCTCCTGGGGGGTTTCTAAACGGTTTGTCTATGGCTACACCTTC.